This T cell receptor beta chain was captured by sequencing in a study of cytomegalovirus exposure and HLA in healthy donors. Study results and limitations: A missense variant in DCLRE1C was later tied to TCR beta V- and J-gene trimming. The authors listed 150 to 200 TCR beta chains as cytomegalovirus-associated.

V gave up 3 bases and J gave up 7 bases; unmatched junction bases: 7. This CDR3 region has 15 residues. Germline-derived CDR1 and CDR2 are SGHTA and FQGNSA. Worth noting for this clone: Antigen: not known.

A multiplex PCR was run with 60 Vbeta primers and 13 Jbeta primers. Under the authors' procedure: A later analysis counted 65 million to 90 million unique TCR beta chains, around 11 million shared. Produced via immunoSEQ multiplex PCR; TCRdb's table is partial and in-frame only. The V and J calls and clone size are taken from that table; D and trimming were inferred from the DNA. The repertoire includes approximately 140,000 clones, approximately 78% of them detected once, and under 7% sits in the top ten. The clonotype was recovered from a woman aged 40 to 49 in good health and CMV-seropositive. Sequencing was done on a sample of PBMCs. J is TRBJ2-7 and V is TRBV7-2; 12 bases are shared with TRBD2. As DNA, the CDR3 is TGTGCCAGCAGCTTTAGCCCCGGACTAGCGGGGGAGCAGTACTTC. Translated: CASSFSPGLAGEQYF.